The source of this T cell receptor (beta chain) is a study of monozygotic twins with cystic fibrosis. As regards this clone: Its target is unknown.

Overall study results and limits: Clonality was generally low (median about 0.01), higher in the most severe patients. Age, concordance and disease severity did not associate with shared CDR3 numbers.

The protocol was immunoSEQ multiplex PCR, while the TCRdb copy is restricted to in-frame clones and leaves out a portion. The data contain 14,000 to 15,000 clones, roughly 81% of them singletons. V gave up 3 bases and J gave up 5 bases; unmatched junction bases: 3. The germline V gene encodes CDR1 MNHNS and CDR2 SASEGT. This CDR3 is built from 13 residues. The sequence derives from a boy between 5 and 17 years old with cystic fibrosis. Sequenced sample: blood. The rearrangement joins TRBV6-1 to TRBJ1-2; 7 bases are shared with TRBD1. The DNA for the CDR3 is TGTGCCAGCAGTGAGGGACAGCGTTATGGCTACACCTTC. Residues: CASSEGQRYGYTF.